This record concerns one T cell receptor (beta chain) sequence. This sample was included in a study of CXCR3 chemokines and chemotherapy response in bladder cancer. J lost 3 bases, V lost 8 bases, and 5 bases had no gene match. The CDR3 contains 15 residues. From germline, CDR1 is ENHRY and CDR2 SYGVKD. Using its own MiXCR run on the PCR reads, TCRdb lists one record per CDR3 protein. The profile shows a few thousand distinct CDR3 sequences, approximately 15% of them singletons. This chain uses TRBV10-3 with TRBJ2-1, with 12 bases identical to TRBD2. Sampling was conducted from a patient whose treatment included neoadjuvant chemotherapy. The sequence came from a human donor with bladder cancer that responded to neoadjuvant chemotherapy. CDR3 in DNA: TGTGCCATCCGCGGGACTAGCGGGCACTACAATGAGCAGTTCTTC. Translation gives CAIRGTSGHYNEQFF.